This TCR beta chain was recovered during a study of blood T cell repertoires in COVID-19. Trimming removed 2 bases at V and 2 bases at J, with 10 bases between. The germline gives CDR1 MNHNS, CDR2 SASEGT. CDR3 length equals 15 residues. Measured with immunoSEQ multiplex PCR; TCRdb has only the in-frame clones, and not every one. The sample comprises roughly 100,000 clones, about nine tenths of which are singletons, and less than 2% rests with the top ten. The sample taken for sequencing was peripheral blood. The source of this sequence is a woman between 45 and 60 years old with COVID-19, enrolled during active disease. The rearrangement joins TRBV6-1 to TRBJ1-3; D remains ambiguous. The DNA of the CDR3 is TGTGCCAGCAGTGAATCTCCGGTTCCTGGAAACACCATATATTTT. Translation: CASSESPVPGNTIYF.